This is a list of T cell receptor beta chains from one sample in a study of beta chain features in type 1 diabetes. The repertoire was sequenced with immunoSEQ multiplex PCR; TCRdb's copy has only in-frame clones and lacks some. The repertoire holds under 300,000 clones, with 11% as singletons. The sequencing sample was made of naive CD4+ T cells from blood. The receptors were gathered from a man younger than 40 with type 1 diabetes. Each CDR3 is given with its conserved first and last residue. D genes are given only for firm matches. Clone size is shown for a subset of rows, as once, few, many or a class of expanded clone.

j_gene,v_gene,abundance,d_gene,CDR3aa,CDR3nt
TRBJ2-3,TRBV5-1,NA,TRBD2,CASSSGGPSTDTQYF,TGCGCCAGCAGCAGCGGGGGCCCTAGCACAGATACGCAGTATTTT
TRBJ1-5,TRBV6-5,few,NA,CASSYSRTVQPQHF,TGTGCCAGCAGTTACTCGCGGACAGTACAGCCCCAGCATTTT
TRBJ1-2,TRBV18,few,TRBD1,CASSPAGQGAYGYTF,TGTGCCAGCTCACCGGCCGGACAGGGGGCCTATGGCTACACCTTC
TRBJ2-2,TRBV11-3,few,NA,CASSLAGTNTGELFF,TGTGCCAGCAGCTTAGCGGGGACGAACACCGGGGAGCTGTTTTTT
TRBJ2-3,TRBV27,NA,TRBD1,CASSFKGASTDTQYF,TGTGCCAGCAGTTTCAAGGGGGCTAGCACAGATACGCAGTATTTT
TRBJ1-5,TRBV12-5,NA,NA,CASGSTGNQPQHF,TGTGCTAGTGGTTCAACAGGGAATCAGCCCCAGCATTTT
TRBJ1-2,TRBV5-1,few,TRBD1,CASISNPGGDGYTF,TGCGCCAGCATCTCGAACCCAGGGGGCGATGGCTACACCTTC
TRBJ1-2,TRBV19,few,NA,CASRQGIATRYTF,TGTGCCAGTAGGCAGGGAATCGCAACGCGCTACACCTTC
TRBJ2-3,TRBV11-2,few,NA,CASRPRGLGTQYF,TGTGCCAGCAGACCACGAGGTCTTGGTACGCAGTATTTT
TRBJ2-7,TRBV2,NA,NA,CASMRVSYEQYF,TGTGCCAGCATGCGGGTCTCCTACGAGCAGTACTTC
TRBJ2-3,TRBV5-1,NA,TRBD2,CASSLISGGDTQYF,TGCGCCAGCAGCTTGATCAGCGGGGGAGATACGCAGTATTTT
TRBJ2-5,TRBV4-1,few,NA,CASSLAESLQETQYF,TGCGCCAGCAGCTTAGCGGAGAGTCTTCAAGAGACCCAGTACTTC
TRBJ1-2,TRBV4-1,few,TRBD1,CASSAGTGGAYTF,TGCGCCAGCAGCGCCGGGACAGGGGGCGCCTACACCTTC
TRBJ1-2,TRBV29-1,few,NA,CSVLNLRVDYGYTF,TGCAGCGTTCTTAATTTACGGGTGGACTATGGCTACACCTTC
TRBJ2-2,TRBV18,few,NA,CASSQIDGAGELFF,TGTGCCAGCTCACAAATCGACGGGGCCGGGGAGCTGTTTTTT
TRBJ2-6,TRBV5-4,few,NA,CASSLAAGSGANVLTF,TGTGCCAGCAGCTTGGCGGCAGGCTCTGGGGCCAACGTCCTGACTTTC
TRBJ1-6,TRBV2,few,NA,CASSEVGRFNSPLHF,TGTGCCAGCAGTGAAGTAGGCAGGTTTAATTCACCCCTCCACTTT
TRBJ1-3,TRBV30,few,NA,CAWTLNSFSGNTIYF,TGTGCCTGGACCCTAAACAGCTTTTCTGGAAACACCATATATTTT
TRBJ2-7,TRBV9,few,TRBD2,CASSVIAGGPGEQYF,TGTGCCAGCAGCGTCATAGCGGGGGGGCCCGGTGAGCAGTACTTC
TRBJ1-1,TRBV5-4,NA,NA,CASSLTPRDTEAFF,TGTGCCAGCAGCTTGACTCCTCGGGACACTGAAGCTTTCTTT
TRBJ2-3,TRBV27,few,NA,CASSLTHTDTQYF,TGTGCCAGCAGTTTAACACACACAGATACGCAGTATTTT
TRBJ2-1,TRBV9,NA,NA,CASSVVPREQFF,TGTGCCAGCAGCGTAGTTCCCAGGGAGCAGTTCTTC
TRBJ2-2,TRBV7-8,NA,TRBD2,CASSLRVAGALTGELFF,TGTGCCAGCAGCTTACGGGTAGCGGGGGCTCTCACCGGGGAGCTGTTTTTT
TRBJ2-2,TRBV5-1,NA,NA,CASSEQNTGELFF,TGCGCCAGCAGCGAGCAAAACACCGGGGAGCTGTTTTTT
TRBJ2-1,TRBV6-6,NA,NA,CASSPYNEQFF,TGTGCCAGCAGTCCTTACAATGAGCAGTTCTTC
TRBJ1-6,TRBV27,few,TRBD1,CASRLQGPDSPLHF,TGTGCCAGCAGACTACAGGGGCCGGATTCACCCCTCCACTTT
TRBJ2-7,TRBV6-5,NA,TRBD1,CATTGGLNEQYF,TGTGCCACCACAGGGGGTTTGAACGAGCAGTACTTC
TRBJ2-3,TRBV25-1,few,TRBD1,CASSLDRGRTDTQYF,TGTGCCAGCAGTCTGGACAGGGGACGCACAGATACGCAGTATTTT
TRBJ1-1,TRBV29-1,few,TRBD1,CSVVRTGMGTEAFF,TGCAGCGTTGTGCGGACAGGGATGGGCACTGAAGCCTTCTTT
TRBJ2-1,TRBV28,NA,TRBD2,CASSLRSSGGNYNEQFF,TGTGCCAGCAGTTTAAGGTCTAGCGGGGGTAACTACAATGAGCAGTTCTTC
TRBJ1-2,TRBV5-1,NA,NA,CASSSQEYGYTF,TGCGCCAGCAGCTCACAGGAGTATGGCTACACCTTC
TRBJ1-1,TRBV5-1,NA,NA,CASSLGMGGNTEAFF,TGCGCCAGCAGCTTGGGTATGGGGGGGAACACTGAAGCTTTCTTT
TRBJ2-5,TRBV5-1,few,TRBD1,CASSLFGTGEETQYF,TGCGCCAGCAGCTTATTTGGGACAGGGGAAGAGACCCAGTACTTC
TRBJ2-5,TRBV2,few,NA,CASSEKKGVMGKTQYF,TGTGCCAGCAGTGAAAAGAAGGGGGTTATGGGAAAGACCCAGTACTTC
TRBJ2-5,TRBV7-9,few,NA,CASKLGGTVMTQYF,TGTGCCAGCAAGCTTGGGGGGACGGTTATGACCCAGTACTTC
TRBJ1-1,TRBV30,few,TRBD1,CAWRDRDGTEAFF,TGTGCCTGGAGAGACAGGGATGGCACTGAAGCTTTCTTT
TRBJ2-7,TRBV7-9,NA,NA,CASSRASSYEQYF,TGTGCCAGCAGCCGAGCTAGCTCCTACGAGCAGTACTTC